Each of the 16 T cell receptor beta chains below was sequenced from the same sample in a study of T cell changes during pregnancy in multiple sclerosis. The method was immunoSEQ multiplex PCR; TCRdb's version includes in-frame clones alone and lacks a portion of them. The sample records 65,000 to 85,000 clones, around 94% being singletons. The sequencing here drew on peripheral blood, taken in the second trimester of pregnancy. The receptors stem from a female donor in good health, enrolled as a control in a pregnancy study.

CDR3 sequence (DNA): TGTGCCAGCAGAAAACAGGGGGTTTACGAGCAGTACTTC. Protein: CASRKQGVYEQYF. The V call is TRBV5-8, the J call TRBJ2-7; 8 bases fit TRBD1. Unmatched junction bases numbered 5, after V lost 5 bases and J lost 4 bases. The length of the CDR3 is 13 residues. Germline V lookup: CDR1 SGHTS, CDR2 YDEGEE. Combining the CDR3 with reference TRBV5-8 and TRBJ2-7 gives the whole variable domain EAGVTQSPTHLIKTRGQQATLRCSPISGHTSVYWYQQALGLGLQFLLWYDEGEERNRGNFPPRFSGRQFPNYSSELNVNALELEDSALYLCASRKQGVYEQYFGPGTRLTVT.

This chain joins TRBV19 and TRBJ2-5, with 10 positions matching TRBD1. This CDR3 has 15 residues. Per the germline V gene, CDR1 is LNHDA and CDR2 is SQIVND (reference sequence). J gave up 4 bases and V 5 bases, and 7 bases lay outside the gene matches. Written as DNA, the CDR3 is TGTGCCAGTAGTCAGCGGGACAGGGGAAGAGAGACCCAGTACTTC. It is translated as CASSQRDRGRETQYF.

The genes are TRBV5-8 and TRBJ1-5, with D maybe TRBD1 (6 bases). Per germline, CDR1 SGHTS and CDR2 YDEGEE. The V and J ends lost 4 bases and 6 bases respectively, with 23 bases between them. This CDR3 is 17 amino acids long. The CDR3 DNA sequence: TGTGCCAGCAGCCCCCGCCTTATACACAGGGATCGTCAGCCCCAGCATTTT. Amino acids: CASSPRLIHRDRQPQHF.

In its sample, this clone was seen once. Mismatch with germline at one junction end may stem from a read error. The chain is built from TRBV5-1 and TRBJ2-1; 9 nucleotides agree with TRBD2. Per germline, CDR1 SGHRS and CDR2 YFSETQ. CDR3 size: 19 residues. The CDR3 here is CASSLALSAGGPSHNEQFF. As DNA, the CDR3 is TGCGCCAGCAGCTTGGCCCTTTCGGCGGGAGGGCCCTCCCACAATGAGCAGTTCTTC.

The rearrangement joins TRBV11-3 to TRBJ2-7, with 8 positions matching TRBD1. This CDR3 is built from 11 residues. V lost 5 bases and J lost 13; bases outside the gene matches: 7. The germline V gene encodes CDR1 SGHNT and CDR2 YENEEA. CDR3 region: CASSDGQGVYF. The CDR3 region has the DNA TGTGCCAGCAGCGATGGACAGGGTGTTTACTTC.

This clone was seen more than once but under ten times. The V call is TRBV7-9, the J call TRBJ1-1, with TRBD1 matching over 8 bases. The germline V gene has CDR1 SEHNR and CDR2 FQNEAQ (reference sequence). The CDR3 sequence is 15 residues long. Germline trimming cut 5 bases from V and 1 base from J; bases unmatched to any gene: 6. CDR3 DNA: TGTGCCAGCAGCCAGTCCGGACAGGGGAACACTGAAGCTTTCTTT. Translating gives CASSQSGQGNTEAFF.

The V call is TRBV7-2, the J call TRBJ2-7, with 7 bases lining up with TRBD1. V shed 3 bases, J shed 3 bases, and the junction held 8 bases outside the gene matches. The CDR3 totals 15 residues. CDR1 is SGHTA and CDR2 is FQGNSA in the germline V gene. This chain's CDR3 is CASSFSWDSFYEQYF. As DNA, the CDR3 is TGTGCCAGCAGCTTTTCTTGGGACAGTTTCTACGAGCAGTACTTC.

The V gene is TRBV2, the J gene TRBJ1-3; 9 positions agree with TRBD1. Germline V gene sequence: CDR1 SNHLY, CDR2 FYNNEI. V was pared by 6 bases and J by 0 bases, with 0 bases of the junction left unmatched. CDR3 length: 14 residues. The CDR3: CASRDRGSGNTIYF. In nucleotides, the CDR3 is TGTGCCAGCAGGGACAGGGGCTCTGGAAACACCATATATTTT.

V and J are TRBV5-1 and TRBJ2-7; D unclear. Germline CDR1 reads SGHRS; CDR2 reads YFSETQ. This CDR3 is built from 20 residues. V was clipped by 2 bases and J by 0 bases, with 27 bases between them. The CDR3 sequence: CASSFSAAISRRSSSYEQYF. CDR3 DNA: TGCGCCAGCAGCTTTTCCGCAGCTATTTCTCGGCGGTCGAGCTCCTACGAGCAGTACTTC.

The chain links TRBV5-1 to TRBJ1-5; D is possibly TRBD1 (5 bases). The CDR3 has 19 amino acids. The V end lost 6 bases, the J end lost 0 bases, and 25 bases lay between the germline ends. Germline CDR1 reads SGHRS; CDR2 reads YFSETQ. Here the CDR3 reads CASKMGGVPISNSNQPQHF. CDR3 coding DNA: TGCGCCAGCAAAATGGGGGGGGTCCCCATTTCAAATAGCAATCAGCCCCAGCATTTT.

The chain uses TRBV5-1 and TRBJ2-3, with 7 bases that match TRBD1. J gave up 3 bases and V 4 bases, and 2 bases lay outside the gene matches. The CDR3 totals 13 residues. Germline CDR1 reads SGHRS; CDR2 reads YFSETQ. In DNA form, the CDR3 reads TGCGCCAGCAGCCAACAGGGGACAGATACGCAGTATTTT. It codes for CASSQQGTDTQYF.

CDR3 region: CASSRQGANYGYTF. In DNA, the CDR3 is TGTGCCAGCAGCCGACAGGGGGCAAACTATGGCTACACCTTC. This sequence joins TRBV2 and TRBJ1-2; 10 nucleotides align to TRBD1. J lost 2 bases, V lost 6 bases, and 3 bases had no gene match. The CDR3 has 14 amino acids. Germline values: CDR1 SNHLY, CDR2 FYNNEI.

This chain joins TRBV4-1 and TRBJ1-3, with a possible D match to TRBD1 (5 bases). Germline V gene sequence: CDR1 MGHRA, CDR2 YSYEKL. Trimming took off 0 bases at V and 0 bases at J, with 15 bases between the two ends. This CDR3 contains 18 residues. This CDR3 is CASSQDAAETDSGNTIYF. CDR3 nucleotide sequence: TGCGCCAGCAGCCAAGATGCGGCGGAGACAGACTCTGGAAACACCATATATTTT.

This chain joins TRBV5-4 and TRBJ1-2, with 8 bases that match TRBD1. CDR1 and CDR2 (germline): SGHNT, YYREEE (reference sequence). This CDR3 is 15 amino acids long. V gave up 2 bases and J gave up 7 bases; unmatched junction bases: 10. Here the CDR3 reads CASSFGQGGLRGYTF. In nucleotides, the CDR3 is TGTGCCAGCAGCTTCGGACAGGGCGGACTCCGTGGCTACACCTTC.

V and J are TRBV7-2 and TRBJ2-3; the D gene is possibly TRBD2 (5 bases). Germline V lookup: CDR1 SGHTA, CDR2 FQGNSA. V was cut by 5 bases and J by 9 bases, with 15 bases left in between. This CDR3 comprises 13 residues. The CDR3 coding sequence is TGTGCCAGCAGCCCGGGGAGAAAAGAGACGCAGTATTTT. Translating it yields CASSPGRKETQYF.

V gene TRBV6-1 combines with J gene TRBJ1-1; 7 positions match TRBD1. The CDR3 covers 14 residues. Germline V gene data show CDR1 as MNHNS and CDR2 as SASEGT. Losses at the gene ends were 5 bases for V and 1 base for J; bases not matched to a gene: 4. CDR3 loop: CASSWTGSNTEAFF. CDR3 nucleotides: TGTGCCAGCAGTTGGACAGGATCGAACACTGAAGCTTTCTTT.